This T cell receptor beta chain was identified in a study of cytomegalovirus exposure and HLA in healthy donors. Study-level background: There were under 130 million unique TCR beta sequences, drawn from about 179 million T cells, in an earlier analysis.

Vbeta (60) and Jbeta (13) primers were used in the PCR. Clones were read by immunoSEQ multiplex PCR, and TCRdb kept only the in-frame ones, dropping some. The data contain 100,000 to 130,000 clones, roughly three quarters of them seen just once; the ten biggest clones take up about 2%. V dropped 3 bases and J dropped 3; count of bases not matched to a gene: 4. The CDR3 is made up of 14 amino acids. Germline assignment: CDR1 SGHRS and CDR2 YFSETQ. This TCR came from a man younger than 35 in good health and CMV-seronegative. Sequencing used PBMCs. V is TRBV5-1 and J is TRBJ2-7; TRBD1 agrees at 9 bases. The CDR3 protein is CASSYGTGIYEQYF. The CDR3 DNA reads TGCGCCAGCAGCTATGGGACAGGGATCTACGAGCAGTACTTC.